These 15 T cell receptor beta chains were all obtained from the same sample, sequenced in a study of T cell responses to AZD1222 COVID-19 vaccine. TCRdb's copy holds only in-frame clones and misses some; the assay was immunoSEQ multiplex PCR. The table lists around 160,000 clones, under 95% of them singletons, with 2.8% in the top ten. This specimen consisted of peripheral blood, obtained on day 0 of MenACWY control vaccination. The receptor set was obtained from an adult in good health.

This chain uses TRBV11-2 with TRBJ2-1; 12 nucleotides match TRBD2. The CDR3 contains 15 residues. V shed 3 bases and J 8 bases; nucleotides not matched to a gene: 5. The germline V gene has CDR1 SGHAT and CDR2 FQNNGV. The CDR3 region has the DNA TGTGCCAGCAGCTTCCTAGCGGGAGGGGCGCATGAGCAGTTCTTC. Protein: CASSFLAGGAHEQFF.

This sequence joins TRBV12-5 and TRBJ2-1; 11 bases align to TRBD2. Germline V CDR1 and CDR2: LGHNT, FRNRAP. The CDR3 has 13 residues. Germline trimming cut 9 bases from V and 8 bases from J; bases unmatched to any gene: 6. The CDR3 protein is CASIAGGSHEQFF. CDR3 nucleotide sequence: TGTGCTAGCATAGCGGGGGGGTCTCATGAGCAGTTCTTC.

The J gene is TRBJ1-2, the V gene TRBV29-1, with a possible D match to TRBD1 (5 bases). Germline-derived CDR1 and CDR2 are SQVTM and ANQGSEA. Between the trimmed V and J ends, which lost 3 bases and 5 bases, there was a span of 10 bases. This CDR3 spans 12 amino acids. The CDR3 DNA reads as TGCAGCGTTGAGATGGGGGTGTATGGCTACACCTTC. Translated: CSVEMGVYGYTF.

The rearrangement links TRBV28 to TRBJ2-1; D unresolved. This CDR3 region has 14 residues. Germline CDR1 MDHEN, CDR2 SYDVKM. V dropped 3 bases and J dropped 2 bases, with 8 bases sitting between them. CDR3 in DNA: TGTGCCAGCAGTTTGGCAGAGACCTACAATGAGCAGTTCTTC. This sequence encodes CASSLAETYNEQFF.

J is TRBJ2-3 and V is TRBV4-1, with TRBD1 identical over 7 bases. Germline CDR1 is MGHRA and CDR2 is YSYEKL. This CDR3 comprises 14 residues. V lost 11 bases, J lost 4 bases, and 12 bases stayed unmatched. Here the CDR3 reads CASNRGVGADTQYF. CDR3 nucleotides: TGCGCCTCAAACAGGGGAGTAGGAGCAGATACGCAGTATTTT.

The chain combines TRBV15 with TRBJ2-6, with D possibly being TRBD2 (6 bases). This CDR3 contains 16 residues. The germline gives CDR1 LNHNV, CDR2 YYDKDF (reference sequence). Trimming took off 0 bases at V and 2 bases at J, with 8 bases between the two ends. CDR3 loop: CATSREWGAGANVLTF. For the CDR3, the DNA is TGTGCCACCAGCAGAGAGTGGGGGGCTGGGGCCAACGTCCTGACTTTC.

The V and J genes are TRBV6-1 and TRBJ1-6; no clear D gene. Germline CDR1 is MNHNS and CDR2 is SASEGT. V shed 0 bases and J shed 0 bases, with 30 bases lying between them. The CDR3 has 24 amino acids. The CDR3 nucleotides are TGTGCCAGCAGTGAAGCGGTACCCCGCCCCCGTACGGACTTCGTCGGCTCCTATAATTCACCCCTCCACTTT. Protein: CASSEAVPRPRTDFVGSYNSPLHF.

The chain is built from TRBV27 and TRBJ1-5; 11 nucleotides match TRBD1. This CDR3 has 14 residues. In germline, CDR1 is MNHEY, CDR2 SMNVEV (reference sequence). Losses at the gene ends were 8 bases for V and 5 bases for J; bases not matched to a gene: 5. Here the CDR3 DNA reads TGTGCCAGCTGGGGACAGGGGGGTTATCAGCCCCAGCATTTT. Translated, it gives CASWGQGGYQPQHF.

The J gene is TRBJ2-3, the V gene TRBV10-2; no clear D. The length of the CDR3 is 11 residues. Germline V lookup: CDR1 WSHSY, CDR2 SAAADI. Trimming took off 6 bases at V and 6 bases at J, with 7 bases between the two ends. The CDR3: CASSAGDTQYF. DNA of the CDR3: TGCGCCAGCAGCGCCGGGGATACGCAGTATTTT.

The chain is built from TRBV10-1 and TRBJ1-3; D is perhaps TRBD1 (5 bases). V was clipped by 2 bases and J by 3 bases, with 14 bases between them. The CDR3 is 16 amino acids. Per germline, CDR1 WNHNN and CDR2 SYGVQD (reference sequence). CDR3 in DNA: TGCGCCAGCAGTGAGAATTGGGACGGACGTGGAAACACCATATATTTT. Amino acid sequence: CASSENWDGRGNTIYF.

V and J are TRBV5-1 and TRBJ2-7; unclear D gene. Germline-derived CDR1 and CDR2 are SGHRS and YFSETQ. With 0 bases removed from V and 3 bases from J, the gap between germline ends came to 13 bases. CDR3 length: 15 residues. CDR3 loop: CASSLATNTHYEQYF. CDR3 bases: TGCGCCAGCAGCTTGGCTACCAACACCCACTACGAGCAGTACTTC.

The chain carries TRBV28 and TRBJ1-2, with a possible D match to TRBD1 (5 bases). V dropped 4 bases and J dropped 8 bases, with 11 bases sitting between them. CDR1 MDHEN and CDR2 SYDVKM come from the germline V gene. The CDR3 covers 12 residues. Here the CDR3 DNA reads TGTGCCAGCAGTTCCGTTAGGGGAGGCTACACCTTC. This sequence encodes CASSSVRGGYTF.

V gene TRBV11-2 combines with J gene TRBJ2-7, with 8 bases matching TRBD2. The length of the CDR3 is 15 residues. In germline, CDR1 is SGHAT, CDR2 FQNNGV. Trimming at V came to 3 bases and at J to 2 bases, leaving 6 bases not matched to a gene. The CDR3 DNA reads TGTGCCAGCAGCTTTGCTAGCGGGTCTACCTACGAGCAGTACTTC. This gives the protein CASSFASGSTYEQYF.

CDR3 region: CASSFGTGNTGELFF. Here the CDR3 DNA reads TGCGCCAGCAGCTTTGGGACAGGGAACACCGGGGAGCTGTTTTTT. The chain employs TRBV5-1 and TRBJ2-2; the match to TRBD1 covers 8 bases. The CDR3 length is 15 residues. The V segment lost 2 bases and the J segment 1 base; nucleotides outside the gene matches: 1. Germline V CDR1 and CDR2: SGHRS, YFSETQ.

This rearrangement joins TRBV19 to TRBJ1-4; a weak D match, TRBD1 (5 bases). The germline gives CDR1 LNHDA, CDR2 SQIVND (reference sequence). The CDR3 totals 15 residues. V lost 5 bases, J lost 0 bases, and 10 bases lay in between. The DNA for the CDR3 is TGTGCCAGTAGTTGGGACTTTGCAACTAATGAAAAACTGTTTTTT. This sequence encodes CASSWDFATNEKLFF. Full variable domain (remainder filled in from reference TRBV19 and TRBJ1-4): DGGITQSPKYLFRKEGQNVTLSCEQNLNHDAMYWYRQDPGQGLRLIYYSQIVNDFQKGDIAEGYSVSREKKESFPLTVTSAQKNPTAFYLCASSWDFATNEKLFFGSGTQLSVL.